The clone carrying this T cell receptor (beta chain) was seen more than once but under ten times. Its target is not known. Individual cDNA molecules had unique molecular identifiers attached to them by the library. The authors' processing: A per-sample median of roughly 91,000 TCRs was observed, with a range of roughly 20,000 to 690,600. TCRdb used MiXCR to reprocess the reads, holding one entry per CDR3 protein. The V and J calls and clone size come from TCRdb's table, not from the authors' own analysis. The sample consists of about 120,000 distinct CDR3 sequences, approximately 9.3% of them appearing once. It was from unfractionated whole blood that total RNA was extracted. The data were taken from a study of human T cells and chemical hapten exposure. Study-wide context: Slight differences in pooled library volume were the main source of varying TCR yields across samples. Study-level points and caveats: TCRs exceeding a frequency of 1 in 1000 stayed unchanged under DPC sensitization.

The CDR3 contains 13 residues. Trimming took 5 bases from V and 1 from J, leaving 8 bases between them. The germline V gene has CDR1 ENHRY and CDR2 SYGVKD. Sequenced: whole blood. The genes are TRBV10-3 and TRBJ1-1; TRBD1 is a possible D gene (6 bases). This TCR was sampled from a human donor in good health. Some clones in this sample may be carry-over from other donors' samples. The CDR3 DNA is TGTGCCATCAGTCCGGGACAGAACACTGAAGCTTTCTTT. Translating it yields CAISPGQNTEAFF.